The clone carrying this T cell receptor beta chain showed up just a few times. Its antigen is still unknown. This CDR3 region has 20 residues. The J segment lost 0 bases and the V segment lost 5 bases, leaving 17 bases of the junction unmatched. The sample comes from a study of T cell repertoires in cytomegalovirus infection. TCRdb reprocessed the reads with MiXCR, giving one entry per CDR3 protein. The sample records 340,000 or so distinct CDR3 sequences, 25% being singletons. This TCR came from a human donor in good health (CMV status not recorded). Some clones in this sample may be carry-over from other donors' samples. The chain carries TRBV12-3 or TRBV12-4 and TRBJ1-5, with TRBD1 matching 9 bases. The starting material was cultured PBMCs, obtained from culture after CMV antigen stimulation. The CDR3 is CASSQGSGQGRGLSNQPQHF. The CDR3 DNA sequence: TGTGCCAGCAGTCAAGGCAGTGGACAGGGGAGAGGGCTTAGCAATCAGCCCCAGCATTTT.